One TCR beta chain is described in this entry. The CDR3 is made up of 14 amino acids. Trimming cost V 8 bases and J 5 bases; bases outside gene matches: 7. Germline V gene data show CDR1 as LNHDA and CDR2 as SQIVND (reference sequence). This sample was taken from a study of cytomegalovirus exposure and HLA in healthy donors. In the PCR, 60 Vbeta and 13 Jbeta primers were used. TCRdb keeps only in-frame clones here, not all; method: immunoSEQ multiplex PCR. The table has fewer than 200,000 clones, around 81% seen once. Sequencing used PBMCs. The chain links TRBV19 to TRBJ1-1, with TRBD1 matching 11 bases. The source of this sequence is a woman in her 30s in good health and CMV-seronegative. The DNA of the CDR3 is TGTGCCAGTTTCACCGGGACAGGGGGAACTGAAGCTTTCTTT. Translated, it gives CASFTGTGGTEAFF.